These T cell receptor beta chains were read from a single sample in a study of blood T cell repertoires in COVID-19. Only in-frame clones appear in the TCRdb table, and some are missing; sequencing was by immunoSEQ multiplex PCR. The profile shows under 200,000 clones, more than 75% of them singletons. Source material: peripheral blood. These receptors originate from a woman between 50 and 59 years old with COVID-19, enrolled during active disease. Each CDR3 is given with its conserved first and last residue. A D gene is named only where the DNA matches it firmly. For some rows the clone size is stated as once, few or many, or as a class when expanded; others skip it.

cdr3_aa: CASSVASGGLANEKLFF
cdr3_nt: TGTGCCAGCAGCGTAGCCTCAGGGGGCCTGGCTAATGAAAAACTGTTTTTT
d_call: TRBD1
j_call: TRBJ1-4
v_call: TRBV9
clone_size: NA
cdr3_length: 17

cdr3_aa: CASSLYTGGLETQYF
cdr3_nt: TGTGCCAGCAGTTTATACACAGGGGGTCTCGAGACCCAGTACTTC
d_call: TRBD1
j_call: TRBJ2-5
v_call: TRBV28
clone_size: NA
cdr3_length: 15

cdr3_aa: CASSPPSPGGLNTEAFF
cdr3_nt: TGTGCCAGCTCACCACCGTCCCCAGGGGGTTTGAACACTGAAGCTTTCTTT
d_call: TRBD1
j_call: TRBJ1-1
v_call: TRBV18
clone_size: NA
cdr3_length: 17

cdr3_aa: CASSFRGSLEKLFF
cdr3_nt: TGTGCCAGCAGCTTCCGAGGATCCCTTGAAAAACTGTTTTTT
d_call: NA
j_call: TRBJ1-4
v_call: TRBV11-3
clone_size: once
cdr3_length: 14

cdr3_aa: CASSSAQQGWETQYF
cdr3_nt: TGTGCCAGCAGCTCGGCCCAACAGGGATGGGAGACCCAGTACTTC
d_call: NA
j_call: TRBJ2-5
v_call: TRBV5-4
clone_size: NA
cdr3_length: 15

cdr3_aa: CASIQTGSQPQHF
cdr3_nt: TGTGCCAGCATTCAGACAGGGAGTCAGCCCCAGCATTTT
d_call: TRBD1
j_call: TRBJ1-5
v_call: TRBV6-5
clone_size: NA
cdr3_length: 13

cdr3_aa: CASSSRPGSATEAFF
cdr3_nt: TGTGCCAGCAGTTCCCGACCAGGTTCGGCCACTGAAGCTTTCTTT
d_call: NA
j_call: TRBJ1-1
v_call: TRBV6-5
clone_size: NA
cdr3_length: 15

cdr3_aa: CASSPGRGEGYGYTF
cdr3_nt: TGTGCCAGCAGCCCCGGGCGAGGCGAGGGCTATGGCTACACCTTC
d_call: NA
j_call: TRBJ1-2
v_call: TRBV7-2
clone_size: NA
cdr3_length: 15

cdr3_aa: CASSSRGEWSSYNSPLHF
cdr3_nt: TGTGCCAGCAGCTCCCGCGGTGAGTGGAGCTCCTATAATTCACCCCTCCACTTT
d_call: NA
j_call: TRBJ1-6
v_call: TRBV7-2
clone_size: NA
cdr3_length: 18

cdr3_aa: CASSDRSQGDTQYF
cdr3_nt: TGTGCCAGCAGTGACAGGAGTCAGGGAGATACGCAGTATTTT
d_call: NA
j_call: TRBJ2-3
v_call: TRBV2
clone_size: NA
cdr3_length: 14

cdr3_aa: CASSFLEDRDRDKYTF
cdr3_nt: TGTGCCAGCAGTTTCCTAGAGGATCGGGACAGGGACAAGTACACCTTC
d_call: NA
j_call: TRBJ1-2
v_call: TRBV21-1
clone_size: NA
cdr3_length: 16

cdr3_aa: CASSLDIGYNSPLHF
cdr3_nt: TGTGCCAGTAGCCTGGACATCGGATATAATTCACCCCTCCACTTT
d_call: NA
j_call: TRBJ1-6
v_call: TRBV19
clone_size: NA
cdr3_length: 15

cdr3_aa: CASSRGSGGGYNEQFF
cdr3_nt: TGTGCCAGCAGCCGGGGTAGCGGGGGGGGTTACAATGAGCAGTTCTTC
d_call: TRBD2
j_call: TRBJ2-1
v_call: TRBV3-1/TRBV3-2
clone_size: NA
cdr3_length: 16

cdr3_aa: CASSYSARGRSGYTF
cdr3_nt: TGTGCCAGCAGTTACTCAGCCAGGGGGAGAAGTGGCTACACCTTC
d_call: TRBD1
j_call: TRBJ1-2
v_call: TRBV6-2/TRBV6-3
clone_size: once
cdr3_length: 15

cdr3_aa: CASSELAGGLSEQYF
cdr3_nt: TGTGCCAGCAGTGAATTAGCGGGGGGGCTTAGCGAGCAGTACTTC
d_call: TRBD2
j_call: TRBJ2-7
v_call: TRBV2
clone_size: NA
cdr3_length: 15

cdr3_aa: CASETGLADNKYF
cdr3_nt: TGTGCCAGCGAAACGGGACTAGCGGACAATAAGTACTTC
d_call: TRBD2
j_call: TRBJ2-5
v_call: TRBV2
clone_size: NA
cdr3_length: 13

cdr3_aa: CASRRRQFSYEQYF
cdr3_nt: TGTGCCAGCAGAAGGCGGCAGTTCTCCTACGAGCAGTACTTC
d_call: NA
j_call: TRBJ2-7
v_call: TRBV6-5
clone_size: NA
cdr3_length: 14

cdr3_aa: CASSTVRDRGPSRYGYTF
cdr3_nt: TGTGCCAGCAGCACTGTCCGGGACAGGGGGCCCTCGCGGTATGGCTACACCTTC
d_call: TRBD1
j_call: TRBJ1-2
v_call: TRBV7-2
clone_size: NA
cdr3_length: 18

cdr3_aa: CASSMLAGQETQYF
cdr3_nt: TGTGCCAGTAGTATGTTAGCGGGGCAAGAGACCCAGTACTTC
d_call: TRBD2
j_call: TRBJ2-5
v_call: TRBV19
clone_size: NA
cdr3_length: 14

cdr3_aa: CASSVGGATNEQYF
cdr3_nt: TGTGCCAGCAGCGTCGGGGGGGCTACTAACGAGCAGTACTTC
d_call: TRBD2
j_call: TRBJ2-7
v_call: TRBV2
clone_size: once
cdr3_length: 14

cdr3_aa: CASSPTSGGAYEQYF
cdr3_nt: TGTGCCAGCAGCCCGACCAGCGGGGGGGCCTACGAGCAGTACTTC
d_call: TRBD2
j_call: TRBJ2-7
v_call: TRBV5-5
clone_size: NA
cdr3_length: 15

cdr3_aa: CASILPGGYNEQFF
cdr3_nt: TGTGCCAGCATACTACCGGGGGGGTACAATGAGCAGTTCTTC
d_call: TRBD2
j_call: TRBJ2-1
v_call: TRBV6-5
clone_size: NA
cdr3_length: 14

cdr3_aa: CASSHLAGRAGELFF
cdr3_nt: TGTGCCAGCAGCCACCTGGCAGGGAGGGCCGGGGAGCTGTTTTTT
d_call: TRBD2
j_call: TRBJ2-2
v_call: TRBV3-1/TRBV3-2
clone_size: NA
cdr3_length: 15

cdr3_aa: CASSLIMNTEAFF
cdr3_nt: TGTGCCAGCAGCTTGATTATGAACACTGAAGCTTTCTTT
d_call: NA
j_call: TRBJ1-1
v_call: TRBV5-6
clone_size: NA
cdr3_length: 13

cdr3_aa: CASSQVGGDGNTIYF
cdr3_nt: TGCGCCAGCAGCCAAGTGGGGGGGGACGGAAACACCATATATTTT
d_call: NA
j_call: TRBJ1-3
v_call: TRBV4-1
clone_size: NA
cdr3_length: 15

cdr3_aa: CASSLTSLSDTQYF
cdr3_nt: TGTGCCAGCAGCTTGACTAGCCTGTCAGATACGCAGTATTTT
d_call: TRBD2
j_call: TRBJ2-3
v_call: TRBV7-3
clone_size: NA
cdr3_length: 14

cdr3_aa: CASSQVQGSNQPQHF
cdr3_nt: TGCGCCAGCAGCCAAGTGCAGGGGAGCAATCAGCCCCAGCATTTT
d_call: NA
j_call: TRBJ1-5
v_call: TRBV4-1
clone_size: NA
cdr3_length: 15

cdr3_aa: CASSPRQGEGYTF
cdr3_nt: TGTGCCAGCTCACCAAGACAGGGGGAAGGCTACACCTTC
d_call: TRBD1
j_call: TRBJ1-2
v_call: TRBV18
clone_size: NA
cdr3_length: 13

cdr3_aa: CASSFQGAGGYTF
cdr3_nt: TGTGCCAGCAGCTTTCAGGGGGCGGGCGGCTACACCTTC
d_call: TRBD1
j_call: TRBJ1-2
v_call: TRBV14
clone_size: once
cdr3_length: 13

cdr3_aa: CASSLGDFRSSGNTIYF
cdr3_nt: TGCGCCAGCAGCTTGGGTGACTTTCGCTCCTCTGGAAACACCATATATTTT
d_call: NA
j_call: TRBJ1-3
v_call: TRBV5-1
clone_size: NA
cdr3_length: 17

cdr3_aa: CASSLLGPGELFF
cdr3_nt: TGTGCCAGCAGCCTTCTAGGTCCCGGGGAGCTGTTTTTT
d_call: NA
j_call: TRBJ2-2
v_call: TRBV2
clone_size: once
cdr3_length: 13

cdr3_aa: CASSPRGPHGDTEAFF
cdr3_nt: TGTGCCAGCAGCCCGAGAGGGCCTCACGGGGACACTGAAGCTTTCTTT
d_call: NA
j_call: TRBJ1-1
v_call: TRBV9
clone_size: NA
cdr3_length: 16

cdr3_aa: CASSLAVGYEQYF
cdr3_nt: TGTGCCAGCAGTTTAGCGGTCGGCTACGAGCAGTACTTC
d_call: NA
j_call: TRBJ2-7
v_call: TRBV12-3/TRBV12-4
clone_size: NA
cdr3_length: 13

cdr3_aa: CASVHGGDYGYTF
cdr3_nt: TGTGCCAGCGTTCATGGGGGGGACTATGGCTACACCTTC
d_call: NA
j_call: TRBJ1-2
v_call: TRBV21-1
clone_size: NA
cdr3_length: 13

cdr3_aa: CAWSLGGGGTEAFF
cdr3_nt: TGTGCCTGGAGCCTAGGGGGGGGTGGAACTGAAGCTTTCTTT
d_call: NA
j_call: TRBJ1-1
v_call: TRBV30
clone_size: NA
cdr3_length: 14

cdr3_aa: CASSMDRDEKLFF
cdr3_nt: TGTGCCAGTAGTATGGACAGGGATGAAAAACTGTTTTTT
d_call: TRBD1
j_call: TRBJ1-4
v_call: TRBV19
clone_size: once
cdr3_length: 13